The 21 T cell receptor beta chains below come from one sample, sequenced in a study of T cell responses to AZD1222 COVID-19 vaccine (dated by TCRdb to the early 2020s). The time point tag for this specimen amounts to: baseline before first vaccination. The library was obtained by the immunoSEQ multiplex PCR assay. The immuneACCESS repertoire file appears here via TCRdb, limited to in-frame rearrangements. These files lack a portion of the clones; in checked studies, under half of the deficit traces to unresolved V genes, and the cause of the others is not known. Within this sample are 130,000 or so clones, with approximately 90% of them counted one time only. The ten largest clones add up to just over 7% of the sample. The sample was peripheral blood, taken on day 0 of AZD1222 vaccination. The receptors were sampled from an adult in good health.

The chain links TRBV24-1 to TRBJ2-1; D unclear. V dropped 3 bases and J dropped 5 bases, with 4 bases sitting between them. This CDR3 has 12 amino acids. CDR1 is KGHDR, CDR2 SFDVKD, per germline. Here the CDR3 DNA reads TGTGCCACCAGTGATCGAGACAATGAGCAGTTCTTC. Encoded protein: CATSDRDNEQFF.

This clone was detected only a few times. The rearrangement uses TRBV7-2 and TRBJ1-4; no definite D call. In germline, CDR1 is SGHTA, CDR2 FQGNSA. This CDR3 has 16 amino acids. Deletions cut 0 bases from V and 2 bases from J, with 10 bases between. The chain's CDR3 is CASSLAGRGTNEKLFF. Here the CDR3 DNA reads TGTGCCAGCAGCTTAGCCGGGAGAGGGACTAATGAAAAACTGTTTTTT.

The rearrangement links TRBV6-5 to TRBJ2-1; 9 bases map to TRBD1. Germline-derived CDR1 and CDR2 are MNHEY and SVGAGI. The CDR3 covers 13 residues. The V and J ends lost 2 bases and 8 bases, in that order; junction bases with no gene match: 1. CDR3 sequence: CASSYGTGYEQFF. The CDR3 bases are TGTGCCAGCAGTTACGGGACAGGGTATGAGCAGTTCTTC.

The chain employs TRBV7-9 and TRBJ1-5; D gene ambiguous. Germline CDR1 reads SEHNR; CDR2 reads FQNEAQ (reference sequence). V dropped 1 base and J dropped 0 bases, with 7 bases sitting between them. The CDR3 runs to 15 residues. CDR3 protein: CASSLEGGSNQPQHF. The CDR3 DNA is TGTGCCAGCAGCTTAGAGGGCGGTAGCAATCAGCCCCAGCATTTT.

The chain has TRBV6-1 and TRBJ2-5, with D perhaps matching TRBD2 (5 bases). V was shortened by 3 bases and J by 2 bases, with 13 bases between the two germline ends. Germline V gene lookup returns CDR1 MNHNS and CDR2 SASEGT. This CDR3 region has 15 residues. The CDR3 spells CASSDRGWVQETQYF. CDR3 DNA sequence: TGTGCCAGCAGTGATAGAGGGTGGGTGCAAGAGACCCAGTACTTC.

The V call is TRBV12-3 or TRBV12-4, the J call TRBJ1-2; no reliable D call. The CDR3 is 12 residues long. V gave up 3 bases and J gave up 3 bases, with 5 bases separating them. The CDR3 coding sequence is TGTGCCAGCAGTTTTACTGACTATGGCTACACCTTC. Its protein product is CASSFTDYGYTF.

This chain links TRBV2 with TRBJ1-2, with D uncertain. Trimming cost V 8 bases and J 2 bases, with 15 bases left between them. Germline V gene data show CDR1 as SNHLY and CDR2 as FYNNEI. This CDR3 has 14 residues. The CDR3 nucleotides are TGTGCCAGCGCATTAGACTTAGGGAACTATGGCTACACCTTC. This translates into CASALDLGNYGYTF.

The chain is built from TRBV19 and TRBJ2-1; no reliable D call. The CDR3 is made up of 13 amino acids. V lost 1 base, J lost 5 bases, and 6 bases lay in between. Germline values: CDR1 LNHDA, CDR2 SQIVND (reference sequence). In nucleotides, the CDR3 is TGTGCCAGTAGTATAGCGACCAACAATGAGCAGTTCTTC. Protein sequence: CASSIATNNEQFF.

This clone occurred a few times. The chain carries TRBV2 and TRBJ2-7; 11 bases are shared with TRBD1. V lost 6 bases and J lost 7; bases outside the gene matches: 8. This CDR3 contains 14 residues. Looked up from germline, CDR1 is SNHLY and CDR2 is FYNNEI. The CDR3 DNA is TGTGCCAGCAGCGATGGACAGGGGGCACGGGAGCAGTACTTC. Translating gives CASSDGQGAREQYF.

This rearrangement joins TRBV9 to TRBJ2-6, with no clear D. V shed 0 bases and J shed 0 bases, with 4 bases lying between them. The CDR3 sequence is 15 residues long. CDR1 and CDR2 (germline): SGDLS, YYNGEE. The CDR3 spells CASSVGGSGANVLTF. As DNA, the CDR3 is TGTGCCAGCAGCGTAGGGGGCTCTGGGGCCAACGTCCTGACTTTC.

The chain recombines TRBV3-1 (or the pseudogene TRBV3-2) with TRBJ2-3, with TRBD2 as a possible D gene (5 bases). Germline-derived CDR1 and CDR2 are LGHDT and YNNKEL (reference sequence). The CDR3 totals 14 residues. Trimming removed 4 bases at V and 5 bases at J, with 13 bases between. The CDR3 region is CASSPTPRGDTQYF. CDR3 sequence (DNA): TGTGCCAGCAGCCCTACGCCCCGGGGAGATACGCAGTATTTT.

The rearrangement uses TRBV7-7 and TRBJ2-2; 7 bases align to TRBD1. CDR3 size: 17 residues. CDR1 and CDR2 (germline): SSHAT, FNYEAQ (reference sequence). V lost 2 bases, J lost 0 bases, and 6 bases stayed unmatched. The CDR3, as DNA: TGTGCCAGCAGCTTAACCTGGGACAGATCGAACACCGGGGAGCTGTTTTTT. This gives the protein CASSLTWDRSNTGELFF.

In DNA, the CDR3 is TGTGCCAGCAGCCAAGTCTCTACAGCCACAGATACGCAGTATTTT. This sequence encodes CASSQVSTATDTQYF. The chain couples TRBV3-1 (or the pseudogene TRBV3-2) to TRBJ2-3; D gene ambiguous. The V and J ends lost 1 base and 2 bases respectively, with 10 bases between them. This CDR3 contains 15 residues. Germline-derived CDR1 and CDR2 are LGHDT and YNNKEL (reference sequence).

CDR3 in DNA: TGTGCCAGCAGCTCCAGTGGACAGGGGTTGGAGCTGTTTTTT. Protein product: CASSSSGQGLELFF. This chain links TRBV7-2 with TRBJ2-2, with 9 bases lining up with TRBD1. In germline, CDR1 is SGHTA, CDR2 FQGNSA. The CDR3 is 14 residues long. The ends lost 4 bases at V and 10 bases at J; junction bases unmatched: 7.

CDR3 nucleotides: TGTGCCAGCAGTTTCCAGGACCGATATGAAGCTTTCTTT. Its protein product is CASSFQDRYEAFF. This chain links TRBV12-3 or TRBV12-4 with TRBJ1-1; no clear D. V lost 3 bases and J 7 bases, leaving 12 bases between the germline ends. This CDR3 is 13 amino acids long.

The rearrangement joins TRBV28 to TRBJ2-3, with TRBD1 as a possible D gene (6 bases). CDR1 is MDHEN and CDR2 is SYDVKM in the germline V gene. The V and J ends lost 8 bases and 5 bases respectively, with 14 bases between them. This CDR3 comprises 13 residues. The CDR3 region has the DNA TGTGCCAGCGGGACATCGGGGAGAGATACGCAGTATTTT. It translates to CASGTSGRDTQYF.

The chain links TRBV6-1 to TRBJ2-3, with no clear D. There are 17 residues in the CDR3. The germline gives CDR1 MNHNS, CDR2 SASEGT. V was trimmed by 2 bases and J by 6 bases, leaving 21 bases between them. Here the CDR3 DNA reads TGTGCCAGCAGTGAAAGGCGTGAAGGTAGCCCAAGGGATACGCAGTATTTT. This encodes CASSERREGSPRDTQYF.

This clone showed up just once. The chain carries TRBV6-5 and TRBJ2-7; TRBD1 agrees at 11 bases. Losses at the gene ends were 8 bases for V and 5 bases for J; bases not matched to a gene: 11. CDR1 and CDR2 from the germline V gene are MNHEY and SVGAGI. The CDR3 length is 15 residues. For the CDR3, the DNA is TGTGCCAGCCACCTGGGACAGGGGGGTTCCGACGAGCAGTACTTC. It translates to CASHLGQGGSDEQYF.

The chain uses TRBV6-1 and TRBJ1-6; the D gene is possibly TRBD1 (6 bases). This CDR3 has 15 residues. Trimming took 2 bases from V and 8 from J, leaving 13 bases between them. Germline V CDR1 and CDR2: MNHNS, SASEGT. For the CDR3, the DNA is TGTGCCAGCAGTGAAAATCGACAGGCCTATTCACCCCTCCACTTT. Protein product: CASSENRQAYSPLHF.

The CDR3 sequence is CASSLLPRAMNTEAFF. For the CDR3, the DNA is TGTGCCAGCAGCTTACTTCCCAGGGCGATGAACACTGAAGCTTTCTTT. V usage is TRBV7-3 and J usage is TRBJ1-1, with D possibly TRBD1 on 5 matching bases. Germline CDR1 reads SGHTA; CDR2 reads FQGTGA. Trimming cost V 2 bases and J 0 bases, with 13 bases left between them. This CDR3 has 16 residues.

The rearrangement uses TRBV28 and TRBJ2-6; D might be TRBD1 (5 bases). This CDR3 has 17 amino acids. Germline V CDR1 and CDR2: MDHEN, SYDVKM. The V end was cut by 3 bases, the J end by 2 bases, with 14 bases between. CDR3 residues: CASSFNWGATGANVLTF. DNA of the CDR3: TGTGCCAGCAGTTTTAACTGGGGCGCCACTGGGGCCAACGTCCTGACTTTC. The whole variable domain, filled in from reference TRBV28 and TRBJ2-6, reads DVKVTQSSRYLVKRTGEKVFLECVQDMDHENMFWYRQDPGLGLRLIYFSYDVKMKEKGDIPEGYSVSREKKERFSLILESASTNQTSMYLCASSFNWGATGANVLTFGAGSRLTVL.